This TCR beta chain stems from a study of blood T cell repertoires in COVID-19. Turning to the study itself: Samples came from the United States, Italy and Spain, spanning acute and convalescent COVID-19.

Per the germline V gene, CDR1 is SGDLS and CDR2 is YYNGEE. The CDR3 is 15 residues long. The V and J ends lost 4 bases and 12 bases respectively, with 20 bases between them. In the original analysis: It was from reference gene primer amplification that nucleated cell counts were estimated. TCRdb's copy holds only in-frame clones and misses some; the assay was immunoSEQ multiplex PCR. From that table come the V and J calls and clone size; the DNA was used to work out D and trimming. This sample yields under 250,000 clones, of which roughly 88% are seen a single time; approximately 1.4% belongs to the top ten.

This rearrangement joins TRBV9 to TRBJ1-6; D is ambiguous. Material: peripheral blood. The sequence came from a man older than 75 with acute or convalescent COVID-19. CDR3 nucleotides: TGTGCCAGCAGCCTCCAGGAGGGCCCAGCTGGACCCCTCCACTTT. This encodes CASSLQEGPAGPLHF.